The 22 T cell receptor beta chains presented below share a single source sample, sequenced in a study of T-cell reconstitution after alpha-beta-depleted transplantation in children. As it was prepared, the TCRbeta library received unique molecular identifiers. TCRdb re-derived calls from the PCR reads in MiXCR, one entry per CDR3 protein. This sample yields around 440,000 distinct CDR3 sequences, of which roughly a tenth are seen a single time; 2% to 2.5% belongs to the top ten. Material: PBMCs, obtained before TCRalphabeta/CD19-depleted stem cell transplant. The receptors here all came from a child aged 2 to 10 with inherited bone marrow failure, due to receive a stem cell transplant.

CDR3 sequence reads: CSPPGTGPYNEQFF. The CDR3 region has the DNA TGCAGCCCCCCCGGGACAGGGCCGTACAATGAGCAGTTCTTC. The chain recombines TRBV29-1 with TRBJ2-1, with TRBD1 matching over 9 bases. Germline CDR1 reads SQVTM; CDR2 reads ANQGSEA. V lost 8 bases and J lost 4; bases outside the gene matches: 9. CDR3 length: 14 amino acids.

This clonotype was found many times. The V call is TRBV28, the J call TRBJ2-3; TRBD2 aligns across 14 bases. The germline V gene has CDR1 MDHEN and CDR2 SYDVKM. V dropped 0 bases and J dropped 7; count of bases not matched to a gene: 3. This CDR3 comprises 16 residues. The CDR3 sequence is CASSLWGLAGAYTQYF. CDR3 in DNA: TGTGCCAGCAGTTTATGGGGACTAGCGGGAGCATATACGCAGTATTTT.

This clonotype was counted only a few times. J is TRBJ2-7 and V is TRBV29-1, with 8 bases identical to TRBD2. Germline loops: CDR1 SQVTM, CDR2 ANQGSEA. After removal of 6 bases from V and 5 bases from J, the junction contained 12 bases not matched to a gene. The CDR3 extends over 14 amino acids. CDR3 region: CSVAGGLDSNEQYF. As DNA, the CDR3 is TGCAGCGTGGCCGGGGGACTAGATAGCAACGAGCAGTACTTC.

This clonotype was detected many times. The chain recombines TRBV28 with TRBJ2-1, with a possible D match to TRBD2 (6 bases). V lost 4 bases to trimming and J lost 7 bases, with 20 bases between them. CDR3 length: 16 residues. CDR1 MDHEN and CDR2 SYDVKM come from the germline V gene. As DNA, the CDR3 is TGTGCCAGCAGTTCCCTCTACCGGGGGAGTCTGAATGAGCAGTTCTTC. This gives the protein CASSSLYRGSLNEQFF.

This clonotype came up once. The genes are TRBV29-1 and TRBJ1-2; 7 bases match TRBD1. The CDR3 runs to 12 residues. CDR1 and CDR2 (germline): SQVTM, ANQGSEA. The ends lost 7 bases at V and 6 bases at J; junction bases unmatched: 8. The CDR3 DNA is TGCAGCGCGTCCGGGACAGTACATGGCTACACCTTC. Protein sequence: CSASGTVHGYTF.

This clonotype has a count of ten or more. V gene TRBV29-1 combines with J gene TRBJ2-5; 8 nucleotides match TRBD1. Germline V gene lookup returns CDR1 SQVTM and CDR2 ANQGSEA. The V segment lost 1 base and the J segment 1 base; nucleotides outside the gene matches: 2. The CDR3 consists of 14 residues. CDR3 nucleotide sequence: TGCAGCGTTGAAGGGGGGACAGGCCAAGAGACCCAGTACTTC. Its protein is CSVEGGTGQETQYF.

In this sample, this clonotype turned up many times. The rearrangement links TRBV27 to TRBJ2-1; D remains unclear. The germline V gene has CDR1 MNHEY and CDR2 SMNVEV (reference sequence). V lost 5 bases, J lost 5 bases, and 19 bases lay in between. The CDR3 has 16 amino acids. CDR3 sequence: CASSSSLAVPDNEQFF. The CDR3 DNA reads as TGTGCCAGCAGTAGCTCCTTGGCGGTCCCTGACAATGAGCAGTTCTTC.

This clonotype was seen many times. CDR3 nucleotide sequence: TGTGCCAGCAGGACAGGGGGAATCATAGGAAATCAGCCCCAGCATTTT. Its translation: CASRTGGIIGNQPQHF. The rearrangement uses TRBV12-3 or TRBV12-4 and TRBJ1-5; 9 nucleotides match TRBD1. The CDR3 spans 16 residues. V was pared by 6 bases and J by 4 bases, with 10 bases of the junction left unmatched.

The V call is TRBV10-3, the J call TRBJ2-1; D unresolved. Trimming removed 6 bases from V and 4 bases from J, with 10 bases in between. The CDR3 runs 13 residues. Germline V lookup: CDR1 ENHRY, CDR2 SYGVKD. CDR3 protein: CAISPPQYNEQFF. The CDR3 region has the DNA TGTGCCATCAGCCCGCCTCAGTACAATGAGCAGTTCTTC.

This clonotype occurred many times. The chain joins TRBV4-1 to TRBJ2-7; possibly TRBD1 for D (6 bases). Germline V lookup: CDR1 MGHRA, CDR2 YSYEKL. V gave up 0 bases and J gave up 3 bases, with 21 bases separating them. The CDR3 contains 18 residues. The CDR3 is CASSQENLETGSLYEQYF. CDR3 coding DNA: TGCGCCAGCAGCCAAGAAAACCTCGAGACAGGATCCCTCTACGAGCAGTACTTC.

At least ten counts were recorded for this clonotype. The rearrangement uses TRBV6-2 or TRBV6-3 and TRBJ1-1, with TRBD1 as a possible D gene (5 bases). Germline V lookup: CDR1 MNHEY, CDR2 SVGEGT. Trimming cost V 2 bases and J 0 bases, with 7 bases left between them. This CDR3 comprises 14 residues. CDR3 sequence (DNA): TGTGCCAGCAGTTACGCCAGGGTGAACACTGAAGCTTTCTTT. It codes for CASSYARVNTEAFF.

This clonotype appeared a single time. The chain carries TRBV5-1 and TRBJ2-7, with 12 bases fitting TRBD2. Losses at the gene ends were 4 bases for V and 2 bases for J; bases not matched to a gene: 10. This CDR3 comprises 17 residues. Germline CDR1 reads SGHRS; CDR2 reads YFSETQ. The CDR3 nucleotides read TGCGCCAGCAGCCCCCCCCCGACTAGCGGGAGAACCTACGAGCAGTACTTC. As protein: CASSPPPTSGRTYEQYF.

This clonotype has at least ten counts. The chain couples TRBV5-1 to TRBJ1-1; TRBD1 matches at 8 bases. The CDR3 consists of 11 residues. In germline, CDR1 is SGHRS, CDR2 YFSETQ. V was clipped by 8 bases and J by 5 bases; unmatched bases: 2. The CDR3 DNA is TGCGCCAGTCAGGGGGCGACTGAAGCTTTCTTT. It specifies CASQGATEAFF.

The table lists this clonotype with many counts. The J gene is TRBJ1-5, the V gene TRBV27, with TRBD1 matching over 7 bases. The CDR3 is 14 amino acids. Germline V gene lookup returns CDR1 MNHEY and CDR2 SMNVEV (reference sequence). V gave up 5 bases and J gave up 1 base; unmatched junction bases: 2. The CDR3 DNA is TGTGCCAGCAGTGCGGACAGGAGCAATCAGCCCCAGCATTTT. Translated, it gives CASSADRSNQPQHF.

A few counts support this clonotype. The chain uses TRBV4-3 and TRBJ2-7; 10 nucleotides agree with TRBD2. Germline V CDR1 and CDR2: LGHNA, YSLEER. There are 17 residues in the CDR3. Trimming at V came to 0 bases and at J to 1 base, leaving 6 bases not matched to a gene. The CDR3 loop reads CASSQDSPSGSSYEQYF. DNA of the CDR3: TGCGCCAGCAGCCAAGATAGTCCTAGCGGGAGTTCCTACGAGCAGTACTTC.

This clonotype was detected only a few times. This chain uses TRBV24-1 with TRBJ1-2; a weak D match, TRBD1 (5 bases). Trimming shortened V by 8 bases and J by 4 bases, and 13 bases separated the two germline ends. Germline CDR1 and CDR2: KGHDR and SFDVKD. The CDR3 extends over 13 amino acids. The CDR3 protein is CATTPGAVYGYTF. The CDR3 DNA sequence: TGTGCCACCACCCCTGGGGCAGTCTATGGCTACACCTTC.

Many counts were recorded for this clonotype. CDR3 protein: CSAFPLAATDTQYF. CDR3 DNA sequence: TGCAGTGCTTTCCCCCTAGCGGCCACAGATACGCAGTATTTT. The chain is built from TRBV20-1 and TRBJ2-3; 7 bases map to TRBD2. Unmatched junction bases numbered 7, after V lost 5 bases and J lost 2 bases. Germline V gene lookup returns CDR1 DFQATT and CDR2 SNEGSKA (reference sequence). The CDR3 has 14 residues.

The chain recombines TRBV12-3 or TRBV12-4 with TRBJ2-7; D uncertain. The CDR3 loop spans 15 amino acids. V gave up 2 bases and J gave up 0 bases, with 11 bases separating them. Here the CDR3 reads CASSLSSQDSYEQYF. The CDR3 coding sequence is TGTGCCAGCAGTTTATCGAGCCAGGACTCCTACGAGCAGTACTTC.

This clonotype has only a few counts. J is TRBJ2-6 and V is TRBV15; no reliable D call. Trimming took 1 base from V and 3 from J, leaving 10 bases between them. CDR3 length: 16 residues. Germline CDR1 is LNHNV and CDR2 is YYDKDF (reference sequence). The CDR3 sequence is CATSRGTVSGANVLTF. The CDR3 DNA reads TGTGCCACCAGCAGAGGGACGGTTAGTGGGGCCAACGTCCTGACTTTC.

This clonotype was seen at least ten times. This CDR3 is CASGDSHTGELFF. The DNA for the CDR3 is TGTGCCAGCGGGGACAGTCACACCGGGGAGCTGTTTTTT. The chain links TRBV27 to TRBJ2-2, with 7 positions matching TRBD1. Germline V gives CDR1 MNHEY, CDR2 SMNVEV (reference sequence). V shed 8 bases, J shed 3 bases, and the junction held 3 bases outside the gene matches. This CDR3 is 13 amino acids long.

The table lists this clonotype with many counts. In DNA, the CDR3 is TGTGCCAGCAGCCAAGGCCCAGGGGCGGGTACTGAAGCTTTCTTT. Its protein is CASSQGPGAGTEAFF. The V gene is TRBV3-1, the J gene TRBJ1-1, with D perhaps matching TRBD1 (6 bases). The CDR3 loop spans 15 amino acids. The ends were cut back, 1 base at V and 5 bases at J, with 14 bases in the middle. Looked up from germline, CDR1 is LGHDT and CDR2 is YNNKEL (reference sequence). The variable domain in full, completed from reference TRBV3-1 and TRBJ1-1, reads DTAVSQTPKYLVTQMGNDKSIKCEQNLGHDTMYWYKQDSKKFLKIMFSYNNKELIINETVPNRFSPKSPDKAHLNLHINSLELGDSAVYFCASSQGPGAGTEAFFGQGTRLTVV.

This clonotype was counted at least ten times. The chain carries TRBV12-3 or TRBV12-4 and TRBJ2-2, with TRBD2 matching 13 bases. The CDR3 sequence is 17 residues long. Losses at the gene ends were 4 bases for V and 4 bases for J; bases not matched to a gene: 6. The CDR3 nucleotides are TGTGCCAGCAGTTCGCCAGGACTAGCGGGAGCCACCGGGGAGCTGTTTTTT. This encodes CASSSPGLAGATGELFF.